Listed below are T cell receptor beta chains from one sample, sequenced in a study of shared T cell receptors in the human thymus. TCRdb's copy holds only in-frame clones and misses some; the assay was immunoSEQ multiplex PCR. Of 630,000 or so clones listed, roughly 86% are singletons. The same sample was also studied in work on human thymus T cells.

Sequences were obtained from thymocytes. The origin of the receptors is a boy in the first two years of life with a congenital heart defect. Each CDR3 is given with its conserved first and last residue. A D gene is named only where the DNA matches it firmly.

d_call v_call cdr3_aa
TRBD2 TRBV5-4 CASSLAWTSGGSYEQYF
NA TRBV7-9 CASSLFLTGVVGEQYF
TRBD1 TRBV7-9 CASSSKLDRVYGYTF
NA TRBV9 CASSPLEGASNTGELFF
TRBD1 TRBV25-1 CASSVLGDSRDRGNTIYF
TRBD1 TRBV5-1 CASSLLRGLDNEQFF
NA TRBV4-3 CASSQGNGAYEQYF
NA TRBV4-1 CASSPRTAKYGYTF
NA TRBV12-5 CASGSAGAAYEQYF
TRBD1 TRBV4-1 CASSHHRDRGPYEQYF
TRBD1 TRBV25-1 CASSARTGVGASEQYF
NA TRBV5-8 CASSLSTGAEKLFF
NA TRBV4-3 CASSQDAVGNTEAFF
TRBD2 TRBV29-1 CSVEAGGPRETQYF